These 26 T cell receptor beta chains originate from one sample sequenced in a study of CD8 T cells in Susac syndrome. The RNA, roughly 0.45 to 1 ug, was put through reverse transcription using random hexamers. TCRdb redid the calling of the immunoSEQ multiplex PCR reads with MiXCR, one entry per CDR3 protein. The data hold some 200,000 distinct CDR3 sequences, with approximately 96% observed a single time. The sequencing input was CD4+ T cells from PBMCs. Receptors were obtained from a human donor with Susac syndrome.

The rearrangement joins TRBV5-1 to TRBJ2-5; TRBD2 matches at 9 bases. J lost 1 base, V lost 0 bases, and 7 bases had no gene match. Germline V gene lookup returns CDR1 SGHRS and CDR2 YFSETQ. CDR3 length: 17 residues. The CDR3 DNA sequence: TGCGCCAGCAGCTTGGCCGGAGCGGGGGGACTCCAAGAGACCCAGTACTTC. It codes for CASSLAGAGGLQETQYF. The full variable domain, its missing parts supplied by reference TRBV5-1 and TRBJ2-5, is KAGVTQTPRYLIKTRGQQVTLSCSPISGHRSVSWYQQTPGQGLQFLFEYFSETQRNKGNFPGRFSGRQFSNSRSEMNVSTLELGDSALYLCASSLAGAGGLQETQYFGPGTRLLVL.

Regarding this clonotype: One end of the junction does not line up with germline, which may come from a read error. This sequence joins TRBV12-3 or TRBV12-4 and TRBJ2-1; D ambiguous. This CDR3 is built from 12 residues. CDR3 amino acids: CASSLNLPMVLF. The CDR3 DNA reads as TGTGCCAGCAGTTTAAACCTCCCCATGGTCCTCTTC.

The chain's CDR3 is CSARAPGLAGVVTQYF. Written as DNA, the CDR3 is TGCAGTGCTAGAGCCCCGGGACTAGCGGGGGTGGTGACCCAGTACTTC. The chain uses TRBV20-1 and TRBJ2-5, with 14 bases identical to TRBD2. This CDR3 has 16 residues. J gave up 7 bases and V 1 base, and 8 bases lay outside the gene matches. The germline V gene has CDR1 DFQATT and CDR2 SNEGSKA (reference sequence).

The rearrangement links TRBV4-3 to TRBJ2-3; D is unclear. Trimming pared 4 bases from V and 4 bases from J, leaving 12 bases between. This CDR3 is 14 amino acids long. The germline V gene encodes CDR1 LGHNA and CDR2 YSLEER. The CDR3 region has the DNA TGCGCCAGCAGCCCGGCGGTCGTCGCAGATACGCAGTATTTT. Amino acid sequence: CASSPAVVADTQYF.

The chain is built from TRBV24-1 and TRBJ2-4; D possibly corresponds to TRBD1 (5 bases). The V end lost 9 bases, the J end lost 0 bases, and 11 bases lay between the germline ends. The germline V gene has CDR1 KGHDR and CDR2 SFDVKD. CDR3 length equals 14 residues. For the CDR3, the DNA is TGTGCCACCTGCCAGGGTTCAGCCAAAAACATTCAGTACTTC. This translates into CATCQGSAKNIQYF.

This chain joins TRBV20-1 and TRBJ1-2; D remains unclear. This CDR3 has 9 residues. V was cut by 2 bases and J by 8 bases, with 3 bases left in between. Germline V lookup: CDR1 DFQATT, CDR2 SNEGSKA (reference sequence). CDR3 protein: CSARQGYTF. CDR3 coding DNA: TGCAGTGCTAGACAGGGCTACACCTTC.

The chain is built from TRBV19 and TRBJ2-5; TRBD2 is a possible D gene (7 bases). The ends were cut back, 3 bases at V and 5 bases at J, with 22 bases in the middle. Per germline, CDR1 LNHDA and CDR2 SQIVND (reference sequence). The CDR3 consists of 17 residues. The CDR3 sequence: CASSIGSGGASTETQYF. The DNA for the CDR3 is TGTGCCAGTAGTATCGGGTCTGGGGGGGCCTCAACGGAGACCCAGTACTTC.

V usage is TRBV6-5 and J usage is TRBJ2-1, with 7 bases lining up with TRBD1. The trim removed 4 bases at V and 12 bases at J, leaving 15 bases unmatched. Germline assignment: CDR1 MNHEY and CDR2 SVGAGI. The CDR3 has 15 amino acids. CDR3: CASSLLSRDSRGQFF. DNA for the CDR3: TGTGCCAGCAGTTTACTGTCCAGGGACAGCCGAGGGCAGTTCTTC.

The chain joins TRBV4-3 to TRBJ2-3; 9 bases line up with TRBD2. The germline CDR1 and CDR2 sequences are LGHNA and YSLEER. This CDR3 spans 18 amino acids. The V and J ends lost 4 bases and 1 base, in that order; junction bases with no gene match: 12. CDR3 region: CASSLHPSGAVGTDTQYF. CDR3 DNA: TGCGCCAGCAGCCTTCACCCTAGCGGGGCAGTAGGCACAGATACGCAGTATTTT.

The chain recombines TRBV27 with TRBJ1-2; D call uncertain. Trimming pared 5 bases from V and 4 bases from J, leaving 14 bases between. Per germline, CDR1 MNHEY and CDR2 SMNVEV (reference sequence). The CDR3 has 14 amino acids. CDR3 in amino acids: CASSPLDTFYGYTF. As DNA, the CDR3 is TGTGCCAGCAGTCCACTTGACACCTTCTATGGCTACACCTTC.

The genes are TRBV5-6 and TRBJ2-5, with 8 bases that match TRBD1. With 1 base clipped from V and 2 bases from J, the junction kept 4 bases outside the gene matches. CDR1 is SGHDT, CDR2 YYEEEE, per germline. The CDR3 is 15 residues long. The CDR3 protein is CASSLPGQGQETQYF. The DNA for the CDR3 is TGTGCCAGCAGCTTGCCCGGACAGGGTCAAGAGACCCAGTACTTC.

The chain uses TRBV24-1 and TRBJ2-3, with D hard to call. The CDR3 covers 14 residues. V was cut by 4 bases and J by 6 bases, with 13 bases left in between. Per germline, CDR1 KGHDR and CDR2 SFDVKD. The CDR3 region is CATSDRNSRDTQYF. The CDR3 DNA is TGTGCCACCAGTGACCGAAACAGTAGGGATACGCAGTATTTT.

This clonotype was seen only a few times. This sequence joins TRBV12-3 or TRBV12-4 and TRBJ1-1, with 8 bases matching TRBD1. CDR3 size: 14 residues. V lost 3 bases and J lost 1; bases outside the gene matches: 1. CDR3 residues: CASSLQGANTEAFF. CDR3 nucleotides: TGTGCCAGCAGTTTGCAGGGGGCGAACACTGAAGCTTTCTTT.

The V gene is TRBV5-6, the J gene TRBJ2-5; the match to TRBD2 covers 15 bases. Germline CDR1 SGHDT, CDR2 YYEEEE. The CDR3 spans 17 residues. J was trimmed by 7 bases and V by 0 bases; bases with no gene match: 7. DNA for the CDR3: TGTGCCAGCAGCTTGGCGGGACTAGCGGGGGGCCAGACGACCCAGTACTTC. Translating gives CASSLAGLAGGQTTQYF.

DNA of the CDR3: TGTGCCAGCAGTGAATTTTGGGGCAGCTCAGGTGCTAATGAGCAGTTCTTC. Its translation: CASSEFWGSSGANEQFF. V and J are TRBV25-1 and TRBJ2-1; D is possibly TRBD1 (5 bases). Looked up from germline, CDR1 is MGHDK and CDR2 is SYGVNS. The V end lost 1 base, the J end lost 7 bases, and 20 bases lay between the germline ends. This CDR3 comprises 17 residues.

The V call is TRBV5-1, the J call TRBJ2-5; 8 bases align to TRBD1. With 4 bases clipped from V and 1 base from J, the junction kept 3 bases outside the gene matches. The CDR3 consists of 14 residues. Per germline, CDR1 SGHRS and CDR2 YFSETQ. The CDR3, as DNA: TGCGCCAGCAGCCGGGACAGGAGCCAAGAGACCCAGTACTTC. This gives the protein CASSRDRSQETQYF.

The V and J genes are TRBV10-3 and TRBJ2-1; 7 nucleotides agree with TRBD2. J was trimmed by 5 bases and V by 3 bases; bases with no gene match: 7. Germline V gives CDR1 ENHRY, CDR2 SYGVKD. The CDR3 extends over 15 amino acids. The CDR3 bases are TGTGCCATCAGTGATTGGATGGCGGGGGACAATGAGCAGTTCTTC. It encodes CAISDWMAGDNEQFF.

This chain links TRBV6-6 with TRBJ1-2, with D possibly being TRBD1 (5 bases). V lost 6 bases to trimming and J lost 6 bases, with 14 bases between them. CDR1 MNHNY and CDR2 SVGAGI come from the germline V gene (reference sequence). This CDR3 spans 13 amino acids. The CDR3 DNA follows: TGTGCCAGCAGGCCCGGGACCGAGAATGGCTACACCTTC. Translated: CASRPGTENGYTF.

V gene TRBV3-1 combines with J gene TRBJ1-5, with a possible D match to TRBD1 (6 bases). V was shortened by 4 bases and J by 1 base, with 11 bases between the two germline ends. Germline assignment: CDR1 LGHDT and CDR2 YNNKEL (reference sequence). This CDR3 has 15 amino acids. The CDR3 loop reads CASSLGGLSNQPQHF. The CDR3, as DNA: TGTGCCAGCAGCCTAGGGGGTTTGAGCAATCAGCCCCAGCATTTT.

The chain employs TRBV24-1 and TRBJ2-2, with D tentatively TRBD2 (5 bases). The CDR3 totals 14 residues. V was pared by 9 bases and J by 6 bases, with 16 bases between. Germline CDR1 KGHDR, CDR2 SFDVKD. DNA of the CDR3: TGTGCCACCTCGGCAGCGGAGAGTCCCGGGGAGCTGTTTTTT. Translation gives CATSAAESPGELFF.

Here the CDR3 DNA reads TGTGCCAGCAGCCAGGGACTAGCTGCAGATACGCAGTATTTT. Its translation: CASSQGLAADTQYF. The V and J genes are TRBV5-4 and TRBJ2-3, with 9 positions matching TRBD2. With V trimmed by 4 bases and J by 4 bases, 4 bases remained unmatched. The CDR3 is made up of 14 amino acids. CDR1 is SGHNT and CDR2 is YYREEE in the germline V gene (reference sequence).

The table lists this clonotype with a few counts. The CDR3 coding sequence is TGTGCCAGCAGCCCCGACGACGGGGGATACGAGCAGTACTTC. Its translation: CASSPDDGGYEQYF. The rearrangement links TRBV5-6 to TRBJ2-7, with D tentatively TRBD2 (6 bases). From germline, CDR1 is SGHDT and CDR2 YYEEEE. The CDR3 extends over 14 amino acids. V lost 4 bases, J lost 4 bases, and 15 bases lay in between.

The chain recombines TRBV3-1 with TRBJ1-1; the D is unclear. Germline CDR1 and CDR2: LGHDT and YNNKEL (reference sequence). This CDR3 has 14 amino acids. The ends were cut back, 4 bases at V and 5 bases at J, with 14 bases in the middle. For the CDR3, the DNA is TGTGCCAGCAGCCCCGAGGTGAAAGGGACTGAAGCTTTCTTT. As protein: CASSPEVKGTEAFF.

The genes are TRBV2 and TRBJ2-3; 9 bases match TRBD1. The CDR3 is 13 residues long. V lost 6 bases, J lost 4 bases, and 2 bases stayed unmatched. CDR1 is SNHLY, CDR2 FYNNEI, per germline. The CDR3 region is CASSDRGADTQYF. CDR3 in DNA: TGTGCCAGCAGCGACAGGGGGGCAGATACGCAGTATTTT.

This clonotype is a singleton in its sample. The genes are TRBV20-1 and TRBJ2-3; 11 bases align to TRBD2. The CDR3 runs to 17 residues. Germline lookup yields CDR1 DFQATT and CDR2 SNEGSKA (reference sequence). J was trimmed by 5 bases and V by 0 bases; bases with no gene match: 10. The chain's CDR3 is CSARDPIAGGGRDTQYF. CDR3 nucleotide sequence: TGCAGTGCTAGAGATCCGATAGCGGGGGGGGGTCGAGATACGCAGTATTTT.

J is TRBJ2-3 and V is TRBV20-1, with 7 bases aligning to TRBD2. The CDR3 consists of 13 residues. CDR1 is DFQATT, CDR2 SNEGSKA, per germline (reference sequence). The CDR3 nucleotides read TGCAGCTACACAGCGGGGTTTCCAGATACGCAGTATTTT. It encodes CSYTAGFPDTQYF.